A selection of T cell receptor beta chains follows, all from one sample in a study of T-cell memory formation after mild COVID-19. TCRdb redid the calling of the 5' RACE reads with MiXCR, one entry per CDR3 protein. The sample has 150,000 to 200,000 distinct CDR3 sequences; around 15% are singletons. Sequenced input: PBMCs or a T cell subset sorted from them (not recorded which). The receptors derive from an adult woman who had mild COVID-19 (a few samples of this study predate the infection). Cell type and time point are not known. CDR3s include the opening cysteine and the closing phenylalanine or tryptophan. D genes are given only for firm matches. Clone sizes are given selectively: once, few, many, or a class where the clone is expanded.

CDR3nt: TGCGCCAGCAGCACCTTACTAGCAATAGGGGAGACCCAGTACTTC; CDR3aa: CASSTLLAIGETQYF; len: 15; d_gene: -; abundance: -; v_gene: TRBV5-1; j_gene: TRBJ2-5
CDR3nt: TGCAGCGTTGAAGTGACAGGCTACGAGCAGTACTTC; CDR3aa: CSVEVTGYEQYF; len: 12; d_gene: -; abundance: few; v_gene: TRBV29-1; j_gene: TRBJ2-7
CDR3nt: TGTGCCAGCAGGATCCGGGGGAAGGAGACCCAGTACTTC; CDR3aa: CASRIRGKETQYF; len: 13; d_gene: -; abundance: -; v_gene: TRBV12-3/TRBV12-4; j_gene: TRBJ2-5
CDR3nt: TGTGCCAGCAGTCCTTACAATTCTATGGGGAGTGAGCAGTTCTTC; CDR3aa: CASSPYNSMGSEQFF; len: 15; d_gene: -; abundance: few; v_gene: TRBV3-1; j_gene: TRBJ2-1
CDR3nt: TGTGCCAGCTCACTCTTATTGGACACCGGGGAGCTGTTTTTT; CDR3aa: CASSLLLDTGELFF; len: 14; d_gene: -; abundance: -; v_gene: TRBV18; j_gene: TRBJ2-2
CDR3nt: TGCGCCAGCAGCACCGGGACTAGCGATGAGCAGTTCTTC; CDR3aa: CASSTGTSDEQFF; len: 13; d_gene: TRBD2; abundance: many; v_gene: TRBV5-1; j_gene: TRBJ2-1
CDR3nt: TGTGCCAGCAGCAGTACAGGCAATGAGCAGTTCTTC; CDR3aa: CASSSTGNEQFF; len: 12; d_gene: -; abundance: many; v_gene: TRBV7-6; j_gene: TRBJ2-1
CDR3nt: TGTGCCAGCATCCAACAGGGGGCCGGGGAGCTGTTTTTT; CDR3aa: CASIQQGAGELFF; len: 13; d_gene: TRBD1; abundance: many; v_gene: TRBV12-3/TRBV12-4; j_gene: TRBJ2-2
CDR3nt: TGCGCCAGCAGCCCGGTGGAGGCCAAAAACATTCAGTACTTC; CDR3aa: CASSPVEAKNIQYF; len: 14; d_gene: -; abundance: -; v_gene: TRBV4-1; j_gene: TRBJ2-4
CDR3nt: TGTGCCAGCAGTTTAGCCCAGGGAGCAGGACTTTACGAGCAGTACTTC; CDR3aa: CASSLAQGAGLYEQYF; len: 16; d_gene: -; abundance: few; v_gene: TRBV12-3/TRBV12-4; j_gene: TRBJ2-7
CDR3nt: TGTGCCAGCAGCTCGCAGCGGGATGAAAAACTGTTTTTT; CDR3aa: CASSSQRDEKLFF; len: 13; d_gene: -; abundance: few; v_gene: TRBV5-6; j_gene: TRBJ1-4
CDR3nt: TGTGCCAGCAGTTTAGATGGGAGGGTGGGCAATGAGCAGTTCTTC; CDR3aa: CASSLDGRVGNEQFF; len: 15; d_gene: TRBD2; abundance: -; v_gene: TRBV27; j_gene: TRBJ2-1
CDR3nt: TGTGCCAGCAGTAGGACGGGTTTCACAGATACGCAGTATTTT; CDR3aa: CASSRTGFTDTQYF; len: 14; d_gene: -; abundance: -; v_gene: TRBV6-2/TRBV6-3; j_gene: TRBJ2-3
CDR3nt: TGTGCCAGTACCCCGGGACAGTCACGCTATGGCTACACCTTC; CDR3aa: CASTPGQSRYGYTF; len: 14; d_gene: TRBD1; abundance: -; v_gene: TRBV19; j_gene: TRBJ1-2
CDR3nt: TGTGCCAGCAGCCAAGACAGCCTTGCAACTAATGAAAAACTGTTTTTT; CDR3aa: CASSQDSLATNEKLFF; len: 16; d_gene: -; abundance: -; v_gene: TRBV14; j_gene: TRBJ1-4
CDR3nt: TGCAGTGCTCGGGACGGCTGGATGAACACTGAAGCTTTCTTT; CDR3aa: CSARDGWMNTEAFF; len: 14; d_gene: -; abundance: -; v_gene: TRBV20-1; j_gene: TRBJ1-1
CDR3nt: TGTGCCAGCAGTTTACAGGGCACGTCCACAGATACGCAGTATTTT; CDR3aa: CASSLQGTSTDTQYF; len: 15; d_gene: -; abundance: few; v_gene: TRBV27; j_gene: TRBJ2-3
CDR3nt: TGTGCCACCAGTGACCCAGGGACAAGTGGGAAGACCCAGTACTTC; CDR3aa: CATSDPGTSGKTQYF; len: 15; d_gene: -; abundance: few; v_gene: TRBV24-1; j_gene: TRBJ2-5
CDR3nt: TGTGCCAGCTCACCATATCCCCAAGCGGGAGGGCCAGGGGATACGCAGTATTTT; CDR3aa: CASSPYPQAGGPGDTQYF; len: 18; d_gene: TRBD2; abundance: few; v_gene: TRBV18; j_gene: TRBJ2-3
CDR3nt: TGTGCCAGCAGGACGGATGTAAAGCAGTTCTTC; CDR3aa: CASRTDVKQFF; len: 11; d_gene: -; abundance: -; v_gene: TRBV12-3/TRBV12-4; j_gene: TRBJ2-1
CDR3nt: TGTGCCAGCAGCTGGCCGGGAGCCCATTCACCCCTCCACTTT; CDR3aa: CASSWPGAHSPLHF; len: 14; d_gene: -; abundance: -; v_gene: TRBV5-6; j_gene: TRBJ1-6